The clone carrying this T cell receptor beta chain showed up just once. The sample belongs to a study of blood T cell repertoires in COVID-19. Study in general: COVID-19 samples, acute and convalescent, were from the United States, Italy and Spain. PBMCs, B-cell-depleted T cells, or T cells were the source of the cDNA or gDNA that made up the material.

The germline gives CDR1 MNHEY, CDR2 SVGEGT. Trimming left V 7 bases short and J 4 bases short, with 10 bases between. The CDR3 has 12 amino acids. As handled by the study authors: How many nucleated cells were present was estimated from reference gene primer amplification. TCRdb's copy holds only in-frame clones and misses some; the assay was immunoSEQ multiplex PCR. V, J and clone size are those of that table, while D and trimming were read from the DNA. The profile shows around 200,000 clones, roughly 80% of them singletons. The gene calls are TRBV6-2 or TRBV6-3 and TRBJ1-2, with D perhaps matching TRBD1 (5 bases). The receptor was derived from an elderly woman with acute or convalescent COVID-19. The sequenced sample was peripheral blood. CDR3: CASTPDSYGYTF. The CDR3 DNA sequence: TGTGCCAGCACCCCCGACAGCTATGGCTACACCTTC.